The 9 T cell receptor beta chains below come from one sample, sequenced in a study of regulatory T cells in long-lasting Graves disease. The time point denotes: newly diagnosed GD, antithyroid drugs for less than 3 months. There was RNA extracted from PBMCs, and the TCR library was made from it. Arm-PCR of CDR3 regions and iRepertoire HTBI primers were used to build TCR beta libraries. One entry per CDR3 protein results from TCRdb running MiXCR on the multiplex PCR reads. The data show some 350,000 distinct CDR3 sequences, under 20% seen once. The data also belong to a second study, concerning T cells in Graves' hyperthyroidism and ophthalmopathy.

The specimen was peripheral blood mononuclear cells (PBMCs), collected at new diagnosis, from a patient treated with antithyroid drugs. These TCRs come from a woman between 18 and 29 years old with Graves disease.

There are a few counts of this clonotype. CDR3 coding DNA: TGTGCCATCAGTGATGGGGCGGGCTATGGCTACACCTTC. This sequence encodes CAISDGAGYGYTF. The genes are TRBV10-3 and TRBJ1-2, with D tentatively TRBD1 (5 bases). Germline V gene lookup returns CDR1 ENHRY and CDR2 SYGVKD. The CDR3 is made up of 13 amino acids. The ends were cut back, 3 bases at V and 4 bases at J, with 9 bases in the middle.

In its sample, this clonotype was seen many times. The chain couples TRBV7-8 to TRBJ1-1; D ambiguous. This CDR3 comprises 15 residues. Per the germline V gene, CDR1 is SGHVS and CDR2 is FQNEAQ. V lost 3 bases and J 5 bases, leaving 16 bases between the germline ends. The CDR3: CASSFPPRSTTEAFF. CDR3 DNA: TGTGCCAGCAGCTTCCCGCCGCGATCCACGACTGAAGCTTTCTTT.

This clonotype was counted between two and nine times. This CDR3 reads CSAPNRGYRSPLHF. CDR3 nucleotide sequence: TGCAGTGCTCCGAACAGGGGTTACCGTTCACCCCTCCACTTT. The J gene is TRBJ1-6, the V gene TRBV20-1; TRBD1 matches at 7 bases. There are 14 residues in the CDR3. Germline CDR1 reads DFQATT; CDR2 reads SNEGSKA (reference sequence). V was clipped by 5 bases and J by 9 bases; unmatched bases: 10.

This clonotype occurred many times. The chain has TRBV6-2 or TRBV6-3 and TRBJ1-1; possible D gene TRBD1, 5 bases. The CDR3 spans 14 residues. Germline lookup yields CDR1 MNHEY and CDR2 SVGEGT. V was cut by 2 bases and J by 2 bases, with 9 bases left in between. CDR3 residues: CASSYLRDNTEAFF. Here the CDR3 DNA reads TGTGCCAGCAGTTACCTCAGGGATAACACTGAAGCTTTCTTT.

V usage is TRBV29-1 and J usage is TRBJ1-2; D perhaps matches TRBD1 (5 bases). CDR3 size: 13 residues. Germline CDR1 is SQVTM and CDR2 is ANQGSEA. The V and J ends lost 4 bases and 5 bases respectively, with 14 bases between them. In DNA form, the CDR3 reads TGCAGCGTTGTTGGGGGTGCGGGTTATGGCTACACCTTC. The encoded protein is CSVVGGAGYGYTF.

The rearrangement joins TRBV7-8 to TRBJ2-1; the match to TRBD2 covers 9 bases. Losses at the gene ends were 2 bases for V and 8 bases for J; bases not matched to a gene: 10. The CDR3 covers 16 residues. In germline, CDR1 is SGHVS, CDR2 FQNEAQ. CDR3 region: CASSLRTGLASHEQFF. The CDR3, as DNA: TGTGCCAGCAGCTTACGTACGGGACTAGCATCACATGAGCAGTTCTTC. Filled out from reference TRBV7-8 and TRBJ2-1, the complete variable domain reads GAGVSQSPRYKVAKRGQDVALRCDPISGHVSLFWYQQALGQGPEFLTYFQNEAQLDKSGLPSDRFFAERPEGSVSTLKIQRTQQEDSAVYLCASSLRTGLASHEQFFGPGTRLTVL.

The chain couples TRBV9 to TRBJ2-1, with 9 bases identical to TRBD2. V lost 3 bases, J lost 3 bases, and 7 bases stayed unmatched. Germline V gene lookup returns CDR1 SGDLS and CDR2 YYNGEE. This CDR3 has 16 amino acids. CDR3 protein: CASSAGGTSLYNEQFF. The CDR3, as DNA: TGTGCCAGCAGCGCCGGGGGGACTAGCCTCTACAATGAGCAGTTCTTC.

This clonotype was detected only a few times. This rearrangement joins TRBV29-1 to TRBJ1-1; a weak D match, TRBD1 (5 bases). Per germline, CDR1 SQVTM and CDR2 ANQGSEA. The CDR3 loop spans 10 amino acids. V lost 7 bases and J 5 bases, leaving 8 bases between the germline ends. In DNA form, the CDR3 reads TGCAGCGGGGGGAATACTGAAGCTTTCTTT. Its protein product is CSGGNTEAFF.

This clonotype was recorded at least ten times. V and J are TRBV6-1 and TRBJ1-2, with D unclear. Germline loops: CDR1 MNHNS, CDR2 SASEGT. The CDR3 length is 13 residues. Trimming removed 6 bases from V and 2 bases from J, with 10 bases in between. The CDR3 reads CASRDDTNYGYTF. DNA of the CDR3: TGTGCCAGCAGAGACGACACAAACTATGGCTACACCTTC.